The entry below describes one T cell receptor (beta chain). The antigen remains undetermined. Use of 60 Vbeta and 13 Jbeta primers characterized the PCR. Using immunoSEQ multiplex PCR, the repertoire was profiled, and TCRdb retains in-frame clones only, with some absent. The data show about 120,000 clones, 75% to 90% seen once. This entry belongs to a study of cytomegalovirus exposure and HLA in healthy donors. Background on the study: In an early release, HLA-typed donors contributed approximately 80 million unique TCR sequences.

Whole-study findings and limits: Later analysis identified a missense DCLRE1C variant that was linked to TCR beta V- and J-gene trimming. Relative to the approximately 700-donor mean, N-insertions were reportedly fewer in an Asian-associated ancestry cluster in a later analysis.

Germline V gene sequence: CDR1 KGHSH, CDR2 LQKENI. Losses at the gene ends were 1 base for V and 4 bases for J; bases not matched to a gene: 7. The CDR3 runs 17 residues. Healthy bone marrow donors formed the donor group. This receptor was taken from a man aged 35-49 years in good health and CMV-seronegative. The V call is TRBV18, the J call TRBJ2-1; 10 bases match TRBD1. Material for sequencing was PBMCs. The CDR3 nucleotides are TGTGCCAGCTCACCACTTACCGGGACAGGGGTATACAATGAGCAGTTCTTC. Amino acid sequence: CASSPLTGTGVYNEQFF.